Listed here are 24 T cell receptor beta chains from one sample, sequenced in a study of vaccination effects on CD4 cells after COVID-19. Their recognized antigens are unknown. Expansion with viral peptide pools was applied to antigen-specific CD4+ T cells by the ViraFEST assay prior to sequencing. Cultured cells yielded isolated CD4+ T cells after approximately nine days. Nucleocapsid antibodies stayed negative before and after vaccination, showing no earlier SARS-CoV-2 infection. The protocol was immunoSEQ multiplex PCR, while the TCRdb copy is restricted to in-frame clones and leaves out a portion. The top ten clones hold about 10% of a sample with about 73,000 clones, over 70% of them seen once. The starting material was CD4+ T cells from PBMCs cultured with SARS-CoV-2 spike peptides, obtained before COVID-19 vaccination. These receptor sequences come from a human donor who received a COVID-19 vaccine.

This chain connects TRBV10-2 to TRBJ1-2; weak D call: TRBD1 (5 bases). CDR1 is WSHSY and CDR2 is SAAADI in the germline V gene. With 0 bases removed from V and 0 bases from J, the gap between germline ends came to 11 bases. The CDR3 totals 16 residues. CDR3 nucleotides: TGCGCCAGCAGTGAGTCGGGGGTCGAAGCTAACTATGGCTACACCTTC. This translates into CASSESGVEANYGYTF.

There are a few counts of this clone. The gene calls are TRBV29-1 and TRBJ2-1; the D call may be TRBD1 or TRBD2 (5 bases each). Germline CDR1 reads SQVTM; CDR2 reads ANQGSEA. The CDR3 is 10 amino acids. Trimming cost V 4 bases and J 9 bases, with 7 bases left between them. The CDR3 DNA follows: TGCAGCGTTGGGGACGTTGAGCAGTTCTTC. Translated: CSVGDVEQFF.

CDR3 sequence (DNA): TGTGCCACCAGTGATTGGGGGCTAGCGGGGGACAATGAGCAGTTCTTC. This sequence encodes CATSDWGLAGDNEQFF. This sequence joins TRBV24-1 and TRBJ2-1, with 10 nucleotides matching TRBD2. CDR1 and CDR2 from the germline V gene are KGHDR and SFDVKD. This CDR3 spans 16 amino acids. Trimming at V came to 2 bases and at J to 5 bases, leaving 5 bases not matched to a gene.

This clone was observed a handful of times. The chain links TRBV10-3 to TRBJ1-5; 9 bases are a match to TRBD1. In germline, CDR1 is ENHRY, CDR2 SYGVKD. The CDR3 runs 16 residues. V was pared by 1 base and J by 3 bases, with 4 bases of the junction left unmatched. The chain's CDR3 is CAISEWGQGNNQPQHF. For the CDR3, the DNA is TGTGCCATCAGTGAGTGGGGACAGGGAAACAATCAGCCCCAGCATTTT.

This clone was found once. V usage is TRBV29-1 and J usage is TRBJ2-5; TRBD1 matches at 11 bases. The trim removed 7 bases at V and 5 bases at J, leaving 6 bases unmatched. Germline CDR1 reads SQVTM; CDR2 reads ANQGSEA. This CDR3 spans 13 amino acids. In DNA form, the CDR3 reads TGCAGCGCTCGGACAGGGGGCTCGGAGACCCAGTACTTC. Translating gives CSARTGGSETQYF.

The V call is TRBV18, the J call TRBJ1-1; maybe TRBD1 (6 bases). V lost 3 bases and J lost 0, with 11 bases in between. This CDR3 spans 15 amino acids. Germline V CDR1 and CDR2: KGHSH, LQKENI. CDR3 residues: CASSPRQEMNTEAFF. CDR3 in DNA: TGTGCCAGCTCACCGAGACAGGAGATGAACACTGAAGCTTTCTTT.

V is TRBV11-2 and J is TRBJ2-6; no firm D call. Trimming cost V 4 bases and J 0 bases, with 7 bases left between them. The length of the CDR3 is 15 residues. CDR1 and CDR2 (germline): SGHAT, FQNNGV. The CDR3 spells CASSSQYSGANVLTF. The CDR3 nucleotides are TGTGCCAGCAGCTCTCAGTACTCTGGGGCCAACGTCCTGACTTTC.

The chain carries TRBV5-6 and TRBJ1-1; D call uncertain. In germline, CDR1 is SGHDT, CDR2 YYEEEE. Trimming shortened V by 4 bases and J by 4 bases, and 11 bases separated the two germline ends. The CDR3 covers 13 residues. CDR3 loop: CASSPVRATEAFF. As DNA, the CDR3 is TGTGCCAGCAGCCCCGTCCGGGCCACTGAAGCTTTCTTT.

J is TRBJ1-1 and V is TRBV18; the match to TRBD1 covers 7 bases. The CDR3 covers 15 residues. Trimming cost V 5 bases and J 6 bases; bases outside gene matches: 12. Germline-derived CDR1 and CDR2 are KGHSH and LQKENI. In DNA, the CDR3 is TGTGCCAGCTCATTGGAAAGGGGGCGCGAGGCTGAAGCTTTCTTT. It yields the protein CASSLERGREAEAFF.

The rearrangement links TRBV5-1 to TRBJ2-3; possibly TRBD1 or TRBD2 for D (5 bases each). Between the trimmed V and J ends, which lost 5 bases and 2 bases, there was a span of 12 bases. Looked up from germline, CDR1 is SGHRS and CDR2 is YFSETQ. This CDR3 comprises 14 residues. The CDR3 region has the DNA TGCGCCAGCAGTCTGGGACCTCCCACAGATACGCAGTATTTT. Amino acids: CASSLGPPTDTQYF.

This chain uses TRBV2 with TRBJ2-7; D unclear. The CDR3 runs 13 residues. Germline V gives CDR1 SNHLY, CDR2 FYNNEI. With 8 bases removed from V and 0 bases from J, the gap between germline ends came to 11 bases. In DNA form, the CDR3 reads TGTGCCAGCTCCGACGGGTACTCCTACGAGCAGTACGTC. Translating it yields CASSDGYSYEQYV.

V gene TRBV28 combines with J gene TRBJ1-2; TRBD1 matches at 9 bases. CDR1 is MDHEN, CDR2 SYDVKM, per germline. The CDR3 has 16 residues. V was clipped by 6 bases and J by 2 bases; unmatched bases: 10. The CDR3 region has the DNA TGTGCCAGCAGGCACCCCTTGGGACAGGGAAACTATGGCTACACCTTC. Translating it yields CASRHPLGQGNYGYTF.

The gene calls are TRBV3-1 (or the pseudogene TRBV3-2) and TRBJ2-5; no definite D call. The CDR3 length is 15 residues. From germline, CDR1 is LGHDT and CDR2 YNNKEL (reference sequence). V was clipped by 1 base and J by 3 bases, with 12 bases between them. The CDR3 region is CASSQGPVPEETQYF. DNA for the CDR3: TGTGCCAGCAGCCAAGGCCCGGTGCCAGAAGAGACCCAGTACTTC.

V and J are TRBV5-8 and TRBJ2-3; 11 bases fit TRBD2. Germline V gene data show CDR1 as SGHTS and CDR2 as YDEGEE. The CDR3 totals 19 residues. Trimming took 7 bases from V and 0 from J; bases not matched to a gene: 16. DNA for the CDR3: TGTGCCAGCCCCCAGGGACTTAGCGGGGGGGGGCAGAGCACAGATACGCAGTATTTT. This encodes CASPQGLSGGGQSTDTQYF.

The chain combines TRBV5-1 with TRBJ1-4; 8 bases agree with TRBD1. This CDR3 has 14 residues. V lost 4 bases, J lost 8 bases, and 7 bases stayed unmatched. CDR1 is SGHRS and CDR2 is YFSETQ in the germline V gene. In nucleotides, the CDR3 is TGCGCCAGCAGCCTCGGACAGGGAAGGGAAAAACTGTTTTTT. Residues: CASSLGQGREKLFF.

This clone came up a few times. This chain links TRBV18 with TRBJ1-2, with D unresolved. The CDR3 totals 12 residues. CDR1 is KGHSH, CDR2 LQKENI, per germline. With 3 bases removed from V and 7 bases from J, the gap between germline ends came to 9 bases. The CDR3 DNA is TGTGCCAGCTCACCCGACGAGACTGGCTACACCTTC. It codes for CASSPDETGYTF. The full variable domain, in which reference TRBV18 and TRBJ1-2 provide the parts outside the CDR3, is NAGVMQNPRHLVRRRGQEARLRCSPMKGHSHVYWYRQLPEEGLKFMVYLQKENIIDESGMPKERFSAEFPKEGPSILRIQQVVRGDSAAYFCASSPDETGYTFGSGTRLTVV.

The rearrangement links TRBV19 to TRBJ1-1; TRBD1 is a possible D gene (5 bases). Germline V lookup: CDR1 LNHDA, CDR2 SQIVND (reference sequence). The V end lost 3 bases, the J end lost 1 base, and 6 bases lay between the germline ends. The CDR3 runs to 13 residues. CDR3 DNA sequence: TGTGCCAGTAGTATCCAGGGGAACACTGAAGCTTTCTTT. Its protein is CASSIQGNTEAFF.

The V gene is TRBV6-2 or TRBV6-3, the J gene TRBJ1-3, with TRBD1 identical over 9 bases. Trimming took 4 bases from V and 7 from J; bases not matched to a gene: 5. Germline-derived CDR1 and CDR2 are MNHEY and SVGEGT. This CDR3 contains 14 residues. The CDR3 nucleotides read TGTGCCAGCAGTTCTGTTGGGACAGGGAACACCATATATTTT. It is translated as CASSSVGTGNTIYF.

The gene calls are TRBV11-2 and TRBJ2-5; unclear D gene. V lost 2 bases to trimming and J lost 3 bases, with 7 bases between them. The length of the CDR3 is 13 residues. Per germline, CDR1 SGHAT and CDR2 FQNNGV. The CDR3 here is CASSLSQEETQYF. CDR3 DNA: TGTGCCAGCAGCTTATCCCAGGAAGAGACCCAGTACTTC. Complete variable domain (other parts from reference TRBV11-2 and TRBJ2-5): EAGVAQSPRYKIIEKRQSVAFWCNPISGHATLYWYQQILGQGPKLLIQFQNNGVVDDSQLPKDRFSAERLKGVDSTLKIQPAKLEDSAVYLCASSLSQEETQYFGPGTRLLVL.

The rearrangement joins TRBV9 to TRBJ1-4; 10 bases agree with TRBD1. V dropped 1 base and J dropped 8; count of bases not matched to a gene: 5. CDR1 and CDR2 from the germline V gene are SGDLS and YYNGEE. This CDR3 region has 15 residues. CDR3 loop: CASSVTGTGVEKLFF. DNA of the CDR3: TGTGCCAGCAGCGTAACCGGGACAGGGGTGGAAAAACTGTTTTTT.

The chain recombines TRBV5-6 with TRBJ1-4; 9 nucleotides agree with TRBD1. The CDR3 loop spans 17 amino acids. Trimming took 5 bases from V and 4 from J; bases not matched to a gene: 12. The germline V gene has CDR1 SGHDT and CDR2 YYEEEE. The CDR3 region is CASSRPGTGSGNEKLFF. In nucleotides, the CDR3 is TGTGCCAGCAGTCGTCCCGGGACAGGGAGCGGTAATGAAAAACTGTTTTTT.

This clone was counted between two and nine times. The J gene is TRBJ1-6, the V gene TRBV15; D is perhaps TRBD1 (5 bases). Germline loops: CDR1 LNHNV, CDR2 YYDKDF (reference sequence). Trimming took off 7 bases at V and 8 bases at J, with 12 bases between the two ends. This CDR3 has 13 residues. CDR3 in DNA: TGTGCCACCAAGGAGGGGATCTATTCACCCCTCCACTTT. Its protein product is CATKEGIYSPLHF.

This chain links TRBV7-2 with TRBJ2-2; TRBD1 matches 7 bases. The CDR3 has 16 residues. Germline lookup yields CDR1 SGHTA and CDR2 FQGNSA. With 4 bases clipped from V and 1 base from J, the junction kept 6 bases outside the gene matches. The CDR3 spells CASSSGQARNTGELFF. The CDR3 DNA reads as TGTGCCAGCAGCTCCGGACAGGCCCGGAACACCGGGGAGCTGTTTTTT.

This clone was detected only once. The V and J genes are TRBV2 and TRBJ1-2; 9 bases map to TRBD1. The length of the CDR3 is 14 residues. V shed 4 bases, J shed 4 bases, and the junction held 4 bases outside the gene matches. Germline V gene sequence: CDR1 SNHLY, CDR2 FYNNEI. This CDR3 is CASSVGQGPYGYTF. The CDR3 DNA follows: TGTGCCAGCAGTGTGGGACAGGGACCCTATGGCTACACCTTC. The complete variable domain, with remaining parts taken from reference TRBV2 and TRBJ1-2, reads EPEVTQTPSHQVTQMGQEVILRCVPISNHLYFYWYRQILGQKVEFLVSFYNNEISEKSEIFDDQFSVERPDGSNFTLKIRSTKLEDSAMYFCASSVGQGPYGYTFGSGTRLTVV.